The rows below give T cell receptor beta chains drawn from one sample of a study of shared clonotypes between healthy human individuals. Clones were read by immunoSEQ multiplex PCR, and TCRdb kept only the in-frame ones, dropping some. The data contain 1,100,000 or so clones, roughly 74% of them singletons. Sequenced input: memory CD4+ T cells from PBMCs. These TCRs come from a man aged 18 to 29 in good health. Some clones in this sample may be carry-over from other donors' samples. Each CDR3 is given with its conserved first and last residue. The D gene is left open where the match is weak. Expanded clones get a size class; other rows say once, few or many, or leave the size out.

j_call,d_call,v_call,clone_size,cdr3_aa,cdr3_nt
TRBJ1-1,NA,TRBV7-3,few,CASSSGGHTEAFF,TGTGCCAGCAGCTCGGGGGGTCACACTGAAGCTTTCTTT
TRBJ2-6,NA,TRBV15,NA,CATSRGGSGANVLTF,TGTGCCACCAGCAGAGGCGGTTCTGGGGCCAACGTCCTGACTTTC
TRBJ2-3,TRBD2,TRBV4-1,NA,CASSPHGTSPDTQYF,TGCGCCAGCAGCCCCCACGGGACTAGCCCAGATACGCAGTATTTT
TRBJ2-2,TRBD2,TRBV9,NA,CASKEAGATGELFF,TGTGCCAGCAAAGAAGCGGGGGCCACCGGGGAGCTGTTTTTT
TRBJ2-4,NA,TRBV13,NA,CASSLGGENIQYF,TGTGCCAGCAGCTTAGGGGGGGAAAACATTCAGTACTTC
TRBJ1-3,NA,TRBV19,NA,CASSIAFRGRCGNTIYF,TGTGCCAGTAGTATTGCTTTTAGGGGCAGGTGTGGAAACACCATATATTTT
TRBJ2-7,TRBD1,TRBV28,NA,CASSLGQVPYEQYF,TGTGCCAGCAGCCTCGGACAGGTCCCGTACGAGCAGTACTTC
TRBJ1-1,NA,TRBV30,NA,CAWSVVRGEAFF,TGTGCCTGGAGTGTCGTCAGGGGTGAAGCTTTCTTT
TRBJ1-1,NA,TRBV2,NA,CASRRTPGIVEAFF,TGTGCCAGCAGGCGTACCCCAGGGATAGTTGAAGCTTTCTTT
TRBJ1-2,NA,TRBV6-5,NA,CASRDVGAGGYTF,TGTGCCAGCAGGGATGTGGGGGCAGGTGGCTACACCTTC
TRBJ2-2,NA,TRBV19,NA,CASSTFNANTGELFF,TGTGCCAGTAGTACGTTCAATGCGAACACCGGGGAGCTGTTTTTT
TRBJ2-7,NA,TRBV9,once,CASSVGTGPIYEQYF,TGTGCCAGCAGCGTAGGTACAGGGCCTATCTACGAGCAGTACTTC
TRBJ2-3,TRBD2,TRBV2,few,CASSGLAGTDTQYF,TGTGCCAGCAGCGGACTAGCGGGCACAGATACGCAGTATTTT
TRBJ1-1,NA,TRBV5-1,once,CASSLAPAGLNTEAFF,TGCGCCAGCAGCTTGGCCCCGGCAGGATTGAACACTGAAGCTTTCTTT
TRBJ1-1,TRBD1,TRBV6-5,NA,CASSVDRANTEAFF,TGTGCCAGCAGCGTCGACAGGGCGAACACTGAAGCTTTCTTT
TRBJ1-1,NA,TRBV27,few,CASSLAGRSTEAFF,TGTGCCAGCAGTTTGGCAGGGAGGTCCACTGAAGCTTTCTTT
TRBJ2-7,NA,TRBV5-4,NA,CASSSPGGEHYEQYF,TGTGCCAGCAGCTCCCCGGGGGGCGAACACTACGAGCAGTACTTC
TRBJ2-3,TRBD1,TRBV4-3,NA,CASSPARDSGADTQYF,TGCGCCAGCAGCCCAGCGAGGGACAGTGGGGCAGATACGCAGTATTTT
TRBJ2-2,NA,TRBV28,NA,CASMGQDTGELFF,TGTGCCAGCATGGGGCAGGACACCGGGGAGCTGTTTTTT
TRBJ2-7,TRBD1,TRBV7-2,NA,CASSLSIPAFPGQSYEQYF,TGTGCCAGCAGCTTAAGTATCCCGGCCTTTCCGGGACAGTCCTACGAGCAGTACTTC
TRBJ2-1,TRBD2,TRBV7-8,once,CASSAGLAGINEQFF,TGTGCCAGCAGCGCCGGATTAGCGGGGATCAATGAGCAGTTCTTC
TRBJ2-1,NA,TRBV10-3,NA,CAISRDRAYNEQFF,TGTGCCATCAGCCGGGACCGAGCCTACAATGAGCAGTTCTTC
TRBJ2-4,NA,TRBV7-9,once,CASSLANGLAKNIQYF,TGTGCCAGCAGCTTAGCGAACGGGCTAGCCAAAAACATTCAGTACTTC
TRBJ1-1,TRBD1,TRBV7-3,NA,CASSLDNRGDTEAFF,TGTGCCAGCAGCCTCGACAACAGGGGGGACACTGAAGCTTTCTTT
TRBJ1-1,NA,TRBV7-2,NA,CASSRRRAQNTEAFF,TGTGCCAGCAGCCGGAGGAGGGCGCAGAACACTGAAGCTTTCTTT
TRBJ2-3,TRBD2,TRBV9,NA,CASSVWASGSGTQYF,TGTGCCAGCAGCGTATGGGCTAGCGGGAGTGGGACGCAGTATTTT
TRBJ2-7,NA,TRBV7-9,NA,CASSPGPRYEQYF,TGTGCCAGCAGCCCCGGGCCACGCTACGAGCAGTACTTC
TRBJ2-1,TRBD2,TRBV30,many,CAWSAPGLASFNEQFF,TGTGCCTGGAGTGCCCCGGGACTAGCGTCCTTCAATGAGCAGTTCTTC
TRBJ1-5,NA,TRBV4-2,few,CASSQVGYSNQPQHF,TGTGCCAGCAGCCAAGTAGGGTATAGCAATCAGCCCCAGCATTTT
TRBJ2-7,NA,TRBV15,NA,CATSRDAVIGQYF,TGTGCCACCAGCAGAGATGCAGTTATAGGGCAGTACTTC
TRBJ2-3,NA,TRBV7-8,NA,CASSLVGDTQYF,TGTGCCAGCAGCTTAGTAGGGGATACGCAGTATTTT
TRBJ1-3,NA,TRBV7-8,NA,CASSLKSLLSSGNTIYF,TGTGCCAGCAGCTTAAAGTCGTTACTAAGCTCTGGAAACACCATATATTTT
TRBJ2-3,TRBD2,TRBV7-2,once,CASSLTSGSDTQYF,TGTGCCAGCAGCTTAACTAGCGGGAGTGATACGCAGTATTTT
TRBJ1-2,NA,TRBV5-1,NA,CASSLERSGWDTDGYTF,TGCGCCAGCAGCTTGGAAAGATCGGGTTGGGACACAGATGGCTACACCTTC
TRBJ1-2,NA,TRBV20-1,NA,CSRRGGLGYTF,TGCAGCCGAAGGGGGGGTCTTGGCTACACCTTC
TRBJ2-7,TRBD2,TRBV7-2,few,CASSFRLSGAPSSYEQYF,TGTGCCAGCAGCTTTCGCCTTAGCGGGGCCCCGTCATCCTACGAGCAGTACTTC
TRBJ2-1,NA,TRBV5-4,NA,CASSSTRGEQFF,TGTGCCAGCAGCTCGACTAGAGGGGAGCAGTTCTTC
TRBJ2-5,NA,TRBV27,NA,CASRKAGQETQYF,TGTGCCAGCAGGAAGGCCGGCCAAGAGACCCAGTACTTC
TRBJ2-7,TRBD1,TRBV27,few,CASSPRRTGVTYEQYF,TGTGCCAGCAGTCCCAGGAGGACAGGGGTAACCTACGAGCAGTACTTC
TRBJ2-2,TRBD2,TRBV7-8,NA,CASGDPGLAITGELFF,TGTGCCAGCGGCGATCCGGGACTAGCGATAACCGGGGAGCTGTTTTTT
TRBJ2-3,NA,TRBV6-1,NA,CATLLVRDIDTQYF,TGTGCCACCCTACTGGTGCGGGATATTGATACGCAGTATTTT
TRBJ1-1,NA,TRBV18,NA,CASSRDEGEAFF,TGTGCCAGCTCGAGGGACGAAGGAGAAGCTTTCTTT
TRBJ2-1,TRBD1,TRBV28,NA,CASSPPGQYTQFF,TGTGCCAGCAGTCCCCCGGGACAGTATACGCAGTTCTTC
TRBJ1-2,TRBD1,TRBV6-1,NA,CASSPGGYGYTF,TGTGCCAGCTCTCCAGGGGGCTATGGCTACACCTTC
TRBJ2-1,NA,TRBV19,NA,CASSPRLDSITYNEQFF,TGTGCCAGTAGCCCGCGACTCGATTCGATCACCTACAATGAGCAGTTCTTC
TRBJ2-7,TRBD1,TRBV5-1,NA,CASSSGQARLEQYF,TGCGCCAGCAGCTCCGGACAGGCCCGCCTAGAGCAGTACTTC
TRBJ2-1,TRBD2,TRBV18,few,CASSDRLAGENEQFF,TGTGCCAGCTCGGATCGACTAGCGGGAGAGAATGAGCAGTTCTTC
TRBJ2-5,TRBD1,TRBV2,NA,CASTENRGQWTQYF,TGTGCCAGCACCGAGAACAGGGGGCAGTGGACCCAGTACTTC